The clone carrying this TCR beta chain was observed at least ten times. Its antigen is as yet unknown. The cDNA was generated through 5'RACE incorporating 10-nucleotide random UMIs. Over 170 million TCR-beta sequences, together covering 15-18 subjects, were produced by every individual sequencing run that was carried out. TCRdb reprocessed the 5' RACE reads via MiXCR and lists one record per CDR3 protein. The data contain some 10,000 distinct CDR3 sequences, about 21% of them singletons. This entry belongs to a study of neurological immune-mediated disorders. Study outcomes and limitations: TCR-beta repertoires seemed private in all groups, with no expanded CDR3 amino acid sequences shared.

The sorted libraries took about a million CD4+ or CD8+ T cells. The receptor's source is a woman aged 55-75 years with HTLV-1-associated myelopathy (HAM/TSP). Sequencing was carried out using CD8+ T cells from blood.

This CDR3 reads CASSLLKDRGQGYTF. The CDR3 nucleotides read TGTGCCAGCAGCTTACTAAAGGACAGGGGGCAAGGCTACACCTTC. V and J are TRBV7-6 and TRBJ1-2, with 11 bases that match TRBD1. The V gene end was trimmed by 2 bases and the J gene end by 8 bases; junction bases not matched to a gene: 7. Germline V CDR1 and CDR2: SGHVS, FNYEAQ. The CDR3 is made up of 15 amino acids.